This is a list of T cell receptor beta chains from one sample in a study of response to subunit inactivated influenza vaccine. Each CDR3 protein is one row after TCRdb ran MiXCR on the RT-PCR reads. This table holds 500,000 to 650,000 distinct CDR3 sequences, roughly 8.2% found once. This specimen was PBMCs from blood, taken less than 30 months after vaccination. These receptors were taken from a man between 50 and 69 years old who received an inactivated influenza vaccine. Each CDR3 is given with its conserved first and last residue. A D gene is named only where the DNA matches it firmly. A row's size may be missing; if present it is once, few, many or a size class.

D: NA
size: NA
J: TRBJ2-7
V: TRBV30
DNA: TGTGCCTGGACAGCGGTACGGAGGACCTACGAGCAGTACTTC
CDR3: CAWTAVRRTYEQYF

D: NA
size: few
J: TRBJ2-1
V: TRBV6-5
DNA: TGTGCCAGCAGTTACTCGTTGGGGGACAAAAATGAGCAGTTCTTC
CDR3: CASSYSLGDKNEQFF

D: NA
size: many
J: TRBJ1-2
V: TRBV19
DNA: TGTGCCAGTAGTGACAGCGTCAATGGCTACACCTTC
CDR3: CASSDSVNGYTF

D: NA
size: NA
J: TRBJ1-3
V: TRBV5-1
DNA: TGCGCCAGCAGCCCTGGGGGGCAATCTGGAAACACCATATATTTT
CDR3: CASSPGGQSGNTIYF

D: NA
size: few
J: TRBJ1-4
V: TRBV10-3
DNA: TGTGCCATCAGCGCAACAGGGTTGGCTAATGAAAAACTGTTTTTT
CDR3: CAISATGLANEKLFF

D: NA
size: few
J: TRBJ2-1
V: TRBV29-1
DNA: TGCAGCGTTGAAGATTGGGCAGGGCCCTACAATGAGCAGTTCTTC
CDR3: CSVEDWAGPYNEQFF

D: NA
size: NA
J: TRBJ1-1
V: TRBV5-1
DNA: TGCGCCAGCAGCTTGGATCCAGGGTCTAACACTGAAGCTTTCTTT
CDR3: CASSLDPGSNTEAFF

D: NA
size: many
J: TRBJ2-1
V: TRBV9
DNA: TGTGCCAGCAGCGTAGGGGTGGAGACAGAGCAGTTCTTC
CDR3: CASSVGVETEQFF

D: TRBD2
size: NA
J: TRBJ2-3
V: TRBV20-1
DNA: TGCAGTGCTTCTCTAGCGGGAGGGAGCACAGATACGCAGTATTTT
CDR3: CSASLAGGSTDTQYF

D: NA
size: many
J: TRBJ2-1
V: TRBV20-1
DNA: TGCAGTGCTAGAGAACAGTACGGCCCAACCTACAATGAGCAGTTCTTC
CDR3: CSAREQYGPTYNEQFF

D: TRBD2
size: NA
J: TRBJ2-1
V: TRBV6-2/TRBV6-3
DNA: TGTGCCAGCAGCCGAGGGACTAGCGGGAGAACATACAATGAGCAGTTCTTC
CDR3: CASSRGTSGRTYNEQFF

D: NA
size: many
J: TRBJ2-1
V: TRBV4-2
DNA: TGTGCCAGCAGCCCGGCCCTATGGAATGAGCAGTTCTTC
CDR3: CASSPALWNEQFF

D: TRBD1
size: few
J: TRBJ1-2
V: TRBV12-3/TRBV12-4
DNA: TGTGCCAGCACCCTGGACCAAGGGGGCAGTGGCTACACCTTC
CDR3: CASTLDQGGSGYTF

D: NA
size: NA
J: TRBJ1-1
V: TRBV3-1
DNA: TGTGCCAGCAGCCAAGATAGTATGGGCCGGACTGAAGCTTTCTTT
CDR3: CASSQDSMGRTEAFF

D: NA
size: many
J: TRBJ2-7
V: TRBV4-3
DNA: TGCGCCAGCAGCCAAGGGACAACGGCAGGATCCTACGAGCAGTACTTC
CDR3: CASSQGTTAGSYEQYF

D: NA
size: NA
J: TRBJ2-3
V: TRBV7-9
DNA: TGTGCCAGCAGCTTAGACCCCACAGGGTTCACAGATACGCAGTATTTT
CDR3: CASSLDPTGFTDTQYF

D: NA
size: many
J: TRBJ2-5
V: TRBV5-1
DNA: TGCGCCAGCAGCTGGACAGTTGGAGAGACCCAGTACTTC
CDR3: CASSWTVGETQYF

D: TRBD2
size: few
J: TRBJ2-4
V: TRBV20-1
DNA: TGCAGTGCCACTGGACTAGCGGGAAATGATGGCATTCAGTACTTC
CDR3: CSATGLAGNDGIQYF

D: NA
size: NA
J: TRBJ1-1
V: TRBV19
DNA: TGTGCCAGTAGTATAGCCAGGGGCACTGAAGCTTTCTTT
CDR3: CASSIARGTEAFF

D: TRBD1
size: NA
J: TRBJ1-2
V: TRBV28
DNA: TGTGCCAGCAGTTTATCCGGGACAGGTCTCTATGGCTACACCTTC
CDR3: CASSLSGTGLYGYTF

D: TRBD1
size: many
J: TRBJ1-2
V: TRBV28
DNA: TGTGCCAGCAGCCCCGGGACAGGGGGATATGGCTACACCTTC
CDR3: CASSPGTGGYGYTF

D: NA
size: NA
J: TRBJ2-1
V: TRBV14
DNA: TGTGCCAGCAGCCCCACTTCTGGGGCCCTAACCTACAATGAGCAGTTCTTC
CDR3: CASSPTSGALTYNEQFF

D: TRBD1
size: NA
J: TRBJ2-1
V: TRBV29-1
DNA: TGCAGCGTCCGGCGGACAGGGGGCGCGGGGAATGAGCAGTTCTTC
CDR3: CSVRRTGGAGNEQFF

D: TRBD1
size: NA
J: TRBJ2-6
V: TRBV6-5
DNA: TGTGCCAGCAGTTTACGGGACAGGGGTACCGGGGCCAACGTCCTGACTTTC
CDR3: CASSLRDRGTGANVLTF

D: TRBD2
size: many
J: TRBJ2-1
V: TRBV14
DNA: TGTGCCAGCAGCCTCCGGGACTACTACAATGAGCAGTTCTTC
CDR3: CASSLRDYYNEQFF

D: NA
size: many
J: TRBJ1-1
V: TRBV20-1
DNA: TGCAGTGCTAGAGACACAGGAGGGGGATTGCAAGCTTTCTTT
CDR3: CSARDTGGGLQAFF

D: NA
size: many
J: TRBJ2-3
V: TRBV12-3/TRBV12-4
DNA: TGTGCCAGCAGTTTAGACGGGGGTACAGATACGCAGTATTTT
CDR3: CASSLDGGTDTQYF

D: NA
size: many
J: TRBJ2-4
V: TRBV10-1
DNA: TGCGCCAGCAGTGAGTCAATTATAGGGGACATTCAGTACTTC
CDR3: CASSESIIGDIQYF

D: TRBD2
size: many
J: TRBJ2-1
V: TRBV5-1
DNA: TGCGCCAGCAGCCTTACTCGACTAGCGGTCGAGTTCTTC
CDR3: CASSLTRLAVEFF

D: TRBD1
size: many
J: TRBJ1-2
V: TRBV12-3/TRBV12-4
DNA: TGTGCCAGCAGCCCGACAGGGTTCGGTGGCTACACCTTC
CDR3: CASSPTGFGGYTF

D: NA
size: NA
J: TRBJ2-2
V: TRBV1
DNA: TGCACCAGCAGCCAACTCGGACTAGCGGGAGCCCCCAACACCGGGGAGCTGTTTTTT
CDR3: CTSSQLGLAGAPNTGELFF

D: NA
size: many
J: TRBJ2-2
V: TRBV2
DNA: TGTGCCAGCAGTGCTGGAGCGGGGAACACCGGGGAGCTGTTTTTT
CDR3: CASSAGAGNTGELFF

D: NA
size: NA
J: TRBJ2-1
V: TRBV15
DNA: TGTGCCACCAGCAGAGATGGGAGCGGCACCCCCTACAATGAGCAGTTCTTC
CDR3: CATSRDGSGTPYNEQFF

D: NA
size: few
J: TRBJ1-3
V: TRBV7-2
DNA: TGTGCCAGCAGCTTAGTCTTGGATGGAAACACCATATATTTT
CDR3: CASSLVLDGNTIYF

D: NA
size: few
J: TRBJ2-5
V: TRBV14
DNA: TGTGCCAGCAGCCAAGGAAAGGAATTTCAAGAGACCCAGTACTTC
CDR3: CASSQGKEFQETQYF

D: TRBD2
size: few
J: TRBJ2-7
V: TRBV7-9
DNA: TGTGCCAGCAGCTTAGGGACTAGCCTTTCCTACGAGCAGTACTTC
CDR3: CASSLGTSLSYEQYF

D: NA
size: NA
J: TRBJ2-7
V: TRBV7-9
DNA: TGTGCCAGCAGCTTAGGGGACTTCAGCTCCTACGAGCAGTACTTC
CDR3: CASSLGDFSSYEQYF

D: NA
size: few
J: TRBJ2-7
V: TRBV2
DNA: TGTGCCAGCAGTGAATCCAGTTCCTACGAGCAGTACTTC
CDR3: CASSESSSYEQYF

D: TRBD1
size: few
J: TRBJ2-7
V: TRBV28
DNA: TGTGCCAGCAGTTTGTTAGGGACAGGGCCATCCTACGAGCAGTACTTC
CDR3: CASSLLGTGPSYEQYF

D: NA
size: NA
J: TRBJ1-1
V: TRBV20-1
DNA: TGCAGTGCTAGAGATCTGAGTGGAAAGAACACTGAAGCTTTCTTT
CDR3: CSARDLSGKNTEAFF

D: NA
size: NA
J: TRBJ1-5
V: TRBV7-8
DNA: TGTGCCAGCAGCTTAGGAGTCGATAGCAATCAGCCCCAGCATTTT
CDR3: CASSLGVDSNQPQHF

D: NA
size: NA
J: TRBJ2-2
V: TRBV11-2
DNA: TGTGCCAGCAGCTTTCGCGTGACATACACCGGGGAGCTGTTTTTT
CDR3: CASSFRVTYTGELFF

D: NA
size: NA
J: TRBJ2-2
V: TRBV11-2
DNA: TGTGCCAGCAGCTGGGCCGGGGCCGCAGGCACCGGGGAGCTGTTTTTT
CDR3: CASSWAGAAGTGELFF

D: NA
size: many
J: TRBJ2-5
V: TRBV12-3/TRBV12-4
DNA: TGTGCCAGCAGTTTATTGGGGCGAGAAGAGACCCAGTACTTC
CDR3: CASSLLGREETQYF